The 3 T cell receptor beta chains reported below all come from one sample, sequenced in a study of identical twins. TCRdb redid the calling of the 5' RACE reads with MiXCR, one entry per CDR3 protein. Of some 1,600,000 distinct CDR3 sequences listed, more than 30% are singletons. The sequenced sample consisted of cord blood. These receptor sequences come from a newborn girl in good health.

The V and J genes are TRBV27 and TRBJ2-5, with 7 bases aligning to TRBD1. J was trimmed by 5 bases and V by 5 bases; bases with no gene match: 14. The CDR3 extends over 16 amino acids. Germline CDR1 is MNHEY and CDR2 is SMNVEV (reference sequence). CDR3 DNA sequence: TGTGCCAGCAGTCCATACCCGTTTGGGACAGATGAGACCCAGTACTTC. As protein: CASSPYPFGTDETQYF.

This clonotype showed up just a few times. V usage is TRBV11-1 and J usage is TRBJ2-3; 10 bases map to TRBD2. Germline CDR1 reads SGHAT; CDR2 reads FQDESV (reference sequence). This CDR3 region has 15 residues. With V trimmed by 7 bases and J by 2 bases, 6 bases remained unmatched. Written as DNA, the CDR3 is TGTGCCAGCACCCTAGCGGGGGCCCTCACAGATACGCAGTATTTT. Translation: CASTLAGALTDTQYF.

This clonotype came up many times. J is TRBJ2-7 and V is TRBV6-6, with D maybe TRBD1 (6 bases). The germline V gene encodes CDR1 MNHNY and CDR2 SVGAGI (reference sequence). There are 14 residues in the CDR3. The V end was cut by 0 bases, the J end by 3 bases, with 9 bases between. Here the CDR3 reads CASSYSRGYYEQYF. CDR3 nucleotides: TGTGCCAGCAGTTACTCCAGGGGCTACTACGAGCAGTACTTC.